The rows below give T cell receptor beta chains drawn from one sample of a study of OX40 agonist ivuxolimab in advanced cancers. Some clones are missing from TCRdb's copy, which holds only in-frame ones; the method was immunoSEQ multiplex PCR. The sample consists of 100,000 to 150,000 clones, just under 95% of them appearing once. Sequences were derived from CD4+ or CD8+ T cells sorted from blood, sampled in a trial of the OX40 agonist ivuxolimab. The receptors here all came from an adult with an advanced solid tumor such as melanoma, head and neck, liver or kidney cancer. Both conserved end residues are part of each CDR3. A D gene is named only where the DNA matches it firmly. Size is stated for part of the rows, as once, few or many counts, or as a class when the clone is expanded.

J gene: TRBJ1-2
D gene: NA
V gene: TRBV7-9
clone size: few
CDR3 protein: CASSDHLDGYTF
CDR3 DNA: TGTGCCAGCAGCGACCACTTGGATGGCTACACCTTC

J gene: TRBJ1-5
D gene: TRBD1
V gene: TRBV28
clone size: NA
CDR3 protein: CASRSTGTGEVQPQHF
CDR3 DNA: TGTGCCAGCAGGTCAACCGGGACAGGGGAGGTCCAGCCCCAGCATTTT

J gene: TRBJ2-7
D gene: TRBD2
V gene: TRBV6-5
clone size: NA
CDR3 protein: CASSYSREGPYEQYF
CDR3 DNA: TGTGCCAGCAGTTACTCGCGGGAGGGCCCCTACGAGCAGTACTTC

J gene: TRBJ1-3
D gene: TRBD1
V gene: TRBV18
clone size: once
CDR3 protein: CASSPVGGLVSGNTIYF
CDR3 DNA: TGTGCCAGCTCACCCGTAGGGGGCCTTGTCTCTGGAAACACCATATATTTT

J gene: TRBJ2-1
D gene: NA
V gene: TRBV19
clone size: NA
CDR3 protein: CASSIAAEPANEQFF
CDR3 DNA: TGTGCCAGTAGTATAGCAGCAGAGCCGGCCAATGAGCAGTTCTTC

J gene: TRBJ1-1
D gene: TRBD1
V gene: TRBV5-1
clone size: NA
CDR3 protein: CASSSGQDLMNTEAFF
CDR3 DNA: TGCGCCAGCAGCAGCGGACAGGATCTAATGAACACTGAAGCTTTCTTT

J gene: TRBJ1-5
D gene: NA
V gene: TRBV6-1
clone size: NA
CDR3 protein: CASSADNQPQHF
CDR3 DNA: TGTGCCAGCAGTGCAGACAATCAGCCCCAGCATTTT

J gene: TRBJ1-2
D gene: NA
V gene: TRBV6-5
clone size: NA
CDR3 protein: CASSYSSGTGYGYTF
CDR3 DNA: TGTGCCAGCAGTTACTCATCCGGGACCGGCTATGGCTACACCTTC

J gene: TRBJ2-1
D gene: TRBD2
V gene: TRBV27
clone size: NA
CDR3 protein: CATTGRLLAGEMNEQFF
CDR3 DNA: TGTGCCACAACGGGACGGCTACTAGCGGGAGAGATGAATGAGCAGTTCTTC

J gene: TRBJ2-7
D gene: NA
V gene: TRBV20-1
clone size: NA
CDR3 protein: CSARRAEQYF
CDR3 DNA: TGCAGTGCTAGAAGAGCCGAGCAGTACTTC

J gene: TRBJ2-1
D gene: TRBD2
V gene: TRBV29-1
clone size: NA
CDR3 protein: CSVAELAGGGNEQFF
CDR3 DNA: TGCAGCGTCGCCGAACTAGCGGGAGGAGGCAATGAGCAGTTCTTC

J gene: TRBJ2-5
D gene: NA
V gene: TRBV11-3
clone size: NA
CDR3 protein: CASSLEGETQYF
CDR3 DNA: TGTGCCAGCAGCTTAGAGGGGGAGACCCAGTACTTC

J gene: TRBJ2-3
D gene: TRBD2
V gene: TRBV4-3
clone size: once
CDR3 protein: CASSHLAVTDTQYF
CDR3 DNA: TGCGCCAGCAGCCACCTAGCGGTCACAGATACGCAGTATTTT

J gene: TRBJ2-2
D gene: NA
V gene: TRBV6-5
clone size: NA
CDR3 protein: CASSSAGELFF
CDR3 DNA: TGTGCCAGCAGTTCCGCCGGGGAGCTGTTTTTT

J gene: TRBJ2-2
D gene: NA
V gene: TRBV19
clone size: NA
CDR3 protein: CASSHGGIANTGELFF
CDR3 DNA: TGTGCCAGTAGCCACGGGGGCATCGCGAACACCGGGGAGCTGTTTTTT

J gene: TRBJ2-2
D gene: NA
V gene: TRBV5-1
clone size: NA
CDR3 protein: CASSLGAGTGELFF
CDR3 DNA: TGCGCCAGCAGCTTGGGGGCAGGGACCGGGGAGCTGTTTTTT

J gene: TRBJ1-5
D gene: NA
V gene: TRBV7-9
clone size: NA
CDR3 protein: CASSLDYNQPQHF
CDR3 DNA: TGTGCCAGCAGCTTAGATTACAATCAGCCCCAGCATTTT

J gene: TRBJ1-5
D gene: TRBD1
V gene: TRBV5-1
clone size: NA
CDR3 protein: CASSLGTGGNQPQHF
CDR3 DNA: TGCGCCAGCAGCTTGGGAACAGGGGGCAATCAGCCCCAGCATTTT

J gene: TRBJ1-2
D gene: TRBD1
V gene: TRBV28
clone size: NA
CDR3 protein: CASSFRDRRVNGYTF
CDR3 DNA: TGTGCCAGCAGTTTCCGGGACAGGAGAGTTAATGGCTACACCTTC

J gene: TRBJ2-7
D gene: NA
V gene: TRBV5-8
clone size: NA
CDR3 protein: CASSGRVFSYEQYF
CDR3 DNA: TGTGCCAGCAGCGGCAGGGTCTTCTCCTACGAGCAGTACTTC

J gene: TRBJ1-5
D gene: TRBD1
V gene: TRBV19
clone size: NA
CDR3 protein: CATGGGRATGQPQHF
CDR3 DNA: TGTGCCACCGGAGGGGGCAGGGCCACGGGTCAGCCCCAGCATTTT

J gene: TRBJ2-1
D gene: TRBD2
V gene: TRBV28
clone size: NA
CDR3 protein: CASSPGTRSSGEQFF
CDR3 DNA: TGTGCCAGCAGCCCCGGGACTAGAAGCAGCGGTGAGCAGTTCTTC

J gene: TRBJ2-1
D gene: NA
V gene: TRBV7-3
clone size: NA
CDR3 protein: CASSPQMIADYNEQFF
CDR3 DNA: TGTGCCAGCAGCCCACAAATGATAGCGGACTACAATGAGCAGTTCTTC

J gene: TRBJ1-1
D gene: NA
V gene: TRBV5-4
clone size: few
CDR3 protein: CASSLNKGRTEAFF
CDR3 DNA: TGTGCCAGCAGCTTGAACAAGGGTAGGACTGAAGCTTTCTTT

J gene: TRBJ2-7
D gene: NA
V gene: TRBV6-6
clone size: NA
CDR3 protein: CASSYSRGREQYF
CDR3 DNA: TGTGCCAGCAGTTACAGCAGGGGTCGCGAGCAGTACTTC

J gene: TRBJ2-3
D gene: TRBD2
V gene: TRBV29-1
clone size: NA
CDR3 protein: CSVARGVAGDTQYF
CDR3 DNA: TGCAGCGTGGCCCGCGGAGTAGCGGGAGATACGCAGTATTTT

J gene: TRBJ2-1
D gene: NA
V gene: TRBV4-1
clone size: NA
CDR3 protein: CASSQDRGPYNEQFF
CDR3 DNA: TGCGCCAGCAGCCAAGATCGGGGACCCTACAATGAGCAGTTCTTC

J gene: TRBJ1-1
D gene: NA
V gene: TRBV7-6
clone size: NA
CDR3 protein: CASSLASGNVGTEAFF
CDR3 DNA: TGTGCCAGCAGCTTAGCGTCGGGGAACGTGGGCACTGAAGCTTTCTTT

J gene: TRBJ1-1
D gene: NA
V gene: TRBV29-1
clone size: NA
CDR3 protein: CSCRTTEAFF
CDR3 DNA: TGCAGCTGCCGGACTACTGAAGCTTTCTTT

J gene: TRBJ2-5
D gene: NA
V gene: TRBV7-2
clone size: NA
CDR3 protein: CASSLGAGQETQYF
CDR3 DNA: TGTGCCAGCAGCTTAGGCGCGGGACAAGAGACCCAGTACTTC

J gene: TRBJ1-4
D gene: TRBD1
V gene: TRBV30
clone size: NA
CDR3 protein: CAWHPGQGEKLFF
CDR3 DNA: TGTGCCTGGCACCCGGGACAGGGAGAAAAACTGTTTTTT

J gene: TRBJ2-7
D gene: TRBD1
V gene: TRBV7-8
clone size: NA
CDR3 protein: CASSSTSNRGATYEQYF
CDR3 DNA: TGTGCCAGCAGCTCCACATCCAACAGGGGAGCCACCTACGAGCAGTACTTC

J gene: TRBJ1-2
D gene: NA
V gene: TRBV27
clone size: NA
CDR3 protein: CASSLSGLYGYTF
CDR3 DNA: TGTGCCAGCAGTTTATCGGGTCTCTATGGCTACACCTTC

J gene: TRBJ1-3
D gene: NA
V gene: TRBV9
clone size: NA
CDR3 protein: CASSVTAVGAGNTIYF
CDR3 DNA: TGTGCCAGCAGCGTAACGGCGGTCGGGGCTGGAAACACCATATATTTT

J gene: TRBJ2-4
D gene: NA
V gene: TRBV1
clone size: NA
CDR3 protein: CTSSVPGVGGVRNIQYF
CDR3 DNA: TGCACCAGCAGCGTTCCCGGGGTAGGCGGGGTCAGAAACATTCAGTACTTC

J gene: TRBJ2-6
D gene: TRBD2
V gene: TRBV28
clone size: NA
CDR3 protein: CASSLRYLLAGEAGANVLTF
CDR3 DNA: TGTGCCAGCAGTTTAAGATATCTACTAGCGGGAGAAGCTGGGGCCAACGTCCTGACTTTC

J gene: TRBJ2-1
D gene: TRBD2
V gene: TRBV5-6
clone size: few
CDR3 protein: CASMASGMVYNEQFF
CDR3 DNA: TGTGCCAGCATGGCTAGCGGGATGGTCTACAATGAGCAGTTCTTC

J gene: TRBJ1-4
D gene: NA
V gene: TRBV28
clone size: NA
CDR3 protein: CASSVTNEKLFF
CDR3 DNA: TGTGCCAGTTCCGTCACTAATGAAAAACTGTTTTTT

J gene: TRBJ1-4
D gene: TRBD1
V gene: TRBV6-6
clone size: NA
CDR3 protein: CASSGDRGTNEKLFF
CDR3 DNA: TGTGCCAGCAGTGGCGACAGGGGAACTAATGAAAAACTGTTTTTT

J gene: TRBJ2-1
D gene: NA
V gene: TRBV30
clone size: NA
CDR3 protein: CAWSRVGRSWDSSYNEQFF
CDR3 DNA: TGTGCCTGGAGTAGAGTGGGTAGGTCCTGGGATAGCTCCTACAATGAGCAGTTCTTC

J gene: TRBJ2-7
D gene: TRBD1
V gene: TRBV29-1
clone size: NA
CDR3 protein: CSVSTGAYEQYF
CDR3 DNA: TGCAGCGTTTCGACAGGGGCCTACGAGCAGTACTTC

J gene: TRBJ1-1
D gene: NA
V gene: TRBV7-8
clone size: NA
CDR3 protein: CASSSKMNTEAFF
CDR3 DNA: TGTGCCAGCAGCTCTAAGATGAACACTGAAGCTTTCTTT

J gene: TRBJ1-6
D gene: NA
V gene: TRBV5-8
clone size: NA
CDR3 protein: CASSGRVSPLHF
CDR3 DNA: TGTGCCAGCAGCGGAAGGGTTTCACCCCTCCACTTT

J gene: TRBJ2-7
D gene: TRBD2
V gene: TRBV5-1
clone size: NA
CDR3 protein: CASSPAGTSGLTYEQYF
CDR3 DNA: TGCGCCAGCAGCCCGGCCGGGACTAGCGGGTTAACCTACGAGCAGTACTTC

J gene: TRBJ2-7
D gene: NA
V gene: TRBV27
clone size: NA
CDR3 protein: CASRKPGQTYEQYF
CDR3 DNA: TGTGCCAGCAGAAAACCGGGACAAACCTACGAGCAGTACTTC

J gene: TRBJ1-1
D gene: NA
V gene: TRBV20-1
clone size: NA
CDR3 protein: CSAPGGAEAFF
CDR3 DNA: TGCAGTGCTCCCGGGGGGGCTGAAGCTTTCTTT

J gene: TRBJ2-1
D gene: TRBD2
V gene: TRBV6-5
clone size: NA
CDR3 protein: CASSYGDGGVNNEQFF
CDR3 DNA: TGTGCCAGCAGTTATGGGGACGGGGGGGTGAACAATGAGCAGTTCTTC

J gene: TRBJ2-7
D gene: NA
V gene: TRBV19
clone size: NA
CDR3 protein: CASSIGPTGFTYEQYF
CDR3 DNA: TGTGCCAGTAGTATAGGCCCTACAGGGTTTACTTACGAGCAGTACTTC

J gene: TRBJ1-2
D gene: NA
V gene: TRBV5-6
clone size: NA
CDR3 protein: CASSYLTVNYGYTF
CDR3 DNA: TGTGCCAGCAGCTATTTGACAGTAAACTATGGCTACACCTTC

J gene: TRBJ1-1
D gene: NA
V gene: TRBV10-3
clone size: once
CDR3 protein: CAISDDVRGAEAFF
CDR3 DNA: TGTGCCATCAGTGATGATGTAAGGGGCGCTGAAGCTTTCTTT